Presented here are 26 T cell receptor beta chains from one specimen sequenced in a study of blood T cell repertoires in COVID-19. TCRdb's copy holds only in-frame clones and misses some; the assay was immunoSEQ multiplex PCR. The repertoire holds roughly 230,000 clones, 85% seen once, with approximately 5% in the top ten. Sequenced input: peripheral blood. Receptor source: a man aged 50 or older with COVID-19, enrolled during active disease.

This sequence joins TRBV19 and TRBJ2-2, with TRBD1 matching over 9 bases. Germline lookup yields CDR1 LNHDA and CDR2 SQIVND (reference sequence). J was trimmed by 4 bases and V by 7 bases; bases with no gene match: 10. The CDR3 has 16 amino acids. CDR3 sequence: CASTLTGTGLTGELFF. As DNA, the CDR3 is TGTGCCAGTACCCTAACCGGGACAGGGCTCACCGGGGAGCTGTTTTTT. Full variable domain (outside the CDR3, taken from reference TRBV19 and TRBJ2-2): DGGITQSPKYLFRKEGQNVTLSCEQNLNHDAMYWYRQDPGQGLRLIYYSQIVNDFQKGDIAEGYSVSREKKESFPLTVTSAQKNPTAFYLCASTLTGTGLTGELFFGEGSRLTVL.

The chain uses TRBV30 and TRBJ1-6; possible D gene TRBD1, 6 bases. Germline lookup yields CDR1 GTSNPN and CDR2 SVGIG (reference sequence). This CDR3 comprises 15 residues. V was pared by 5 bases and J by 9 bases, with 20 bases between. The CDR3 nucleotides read TGTGCCTGGGACACACAGGGTGTTCGGGGTTCACCCCTCCACTTT. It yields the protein CAWDTQGVRGSPLHF.

This CDR3 is CASSKAATGTYEQYF. DNA for the CDR3: TGTGCCAGCAGCAAGGCAGCGACAGGGACCTACGAGCAGTACTTC. The chain combines TRBV5-4 with TRBJ2-7, with 7 bases lining up with TRBD1. Germline CDR1 reads SGHNT; CDR2 reads YYREEE (reference sequence). J lost 2 bases, V lost 4 bases, and 9 bases had no gene match. The CDR3 is 15 amino acids.

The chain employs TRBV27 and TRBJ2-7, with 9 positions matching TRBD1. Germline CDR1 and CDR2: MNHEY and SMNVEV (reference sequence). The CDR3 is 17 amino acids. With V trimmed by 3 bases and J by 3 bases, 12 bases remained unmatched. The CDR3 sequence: CASSLNRGPPLVYEQYF. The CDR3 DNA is TGTGCCAGCAGTTTGAACAGGGGGCCTCCGTTAGTCTACGAGCAGTACTTC.

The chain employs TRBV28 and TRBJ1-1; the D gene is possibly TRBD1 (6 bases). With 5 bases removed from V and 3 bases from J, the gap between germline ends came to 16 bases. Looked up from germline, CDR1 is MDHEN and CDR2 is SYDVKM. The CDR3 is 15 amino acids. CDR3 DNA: TGTGCCAGCAGTACCCTGACAGGATCTTACACTGAAGCTTTCTTT. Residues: CASSTLTGSYTEAFF.

In DNA, the CDR3 is TGTGCCAGCAGCTTACTAGCGATGGAGGTTAGCACAGATACGCAGTATTTT. The encoded protein is CASSLLAMEVSTDTQYF. V gene TRBV5-5 combines with J gene TRBJ2-3; 7 bases agree with TRBD2. CDR1 SGHKS and CDR2 YYEKEE come from the germline V gene (reference sequence). CDR3 length: 17 amino acids. V was pared by 2 bases and J by 0 bases, with 9 bases of the junction left unmatched.

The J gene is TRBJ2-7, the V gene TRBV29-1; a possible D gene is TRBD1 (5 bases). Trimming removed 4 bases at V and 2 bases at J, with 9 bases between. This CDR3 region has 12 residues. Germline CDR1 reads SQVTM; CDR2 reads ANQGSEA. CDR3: CSVVSGTYEQYF. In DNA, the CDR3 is TGCAGCGTTGTTTCAGGGACCTACGAGCAGTACTTC.

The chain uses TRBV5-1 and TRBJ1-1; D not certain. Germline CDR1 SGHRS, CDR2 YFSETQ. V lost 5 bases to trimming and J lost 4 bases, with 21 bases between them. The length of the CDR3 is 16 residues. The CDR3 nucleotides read TGCGCCAGCAGTTCGATGTCTGGAGGTGGAGGCACTGAAGCTTTCTTT. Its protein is CASSSMSGGGGTEAFF.

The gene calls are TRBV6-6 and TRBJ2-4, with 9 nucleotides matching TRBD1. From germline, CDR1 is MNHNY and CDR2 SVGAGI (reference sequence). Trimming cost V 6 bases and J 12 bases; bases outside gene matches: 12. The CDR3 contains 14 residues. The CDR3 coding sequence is TGTGCCAGCAGCCAACCGGGACAGGGAGCGGCTCAGTACTTC. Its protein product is CASSQPGQGAAQYF.

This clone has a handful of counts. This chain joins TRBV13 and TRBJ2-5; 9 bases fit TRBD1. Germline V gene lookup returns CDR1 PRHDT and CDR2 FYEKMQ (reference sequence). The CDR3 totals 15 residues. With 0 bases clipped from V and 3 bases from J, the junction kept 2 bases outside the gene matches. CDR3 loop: CASSLGTGGEETQYF. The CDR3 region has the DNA TGTGCCAGCAGCTTAGGTACAGGGGGCGAAGAGACCCAGTACTTC.

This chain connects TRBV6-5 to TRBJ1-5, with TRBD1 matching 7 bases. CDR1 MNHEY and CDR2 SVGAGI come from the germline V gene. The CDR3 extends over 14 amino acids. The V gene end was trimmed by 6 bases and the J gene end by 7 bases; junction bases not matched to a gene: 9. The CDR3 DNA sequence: TGTGCCAGCAGGCTCACAGGGGTCAGCCAGCCCCAGCATTTT. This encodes CASRLTGVSQPQHF.

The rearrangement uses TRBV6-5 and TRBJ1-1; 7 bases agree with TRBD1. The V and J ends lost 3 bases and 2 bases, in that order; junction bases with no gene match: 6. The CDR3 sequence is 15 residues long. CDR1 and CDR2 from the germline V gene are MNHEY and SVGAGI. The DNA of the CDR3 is TGTGCCAGCAGTTATGCGGGGACAGCAAACACTGAAGCTTTCTTT. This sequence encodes CASSYAGTANTEAFF.

In DNA, the CDR3 is TGTGCCAGTAGAAATGCGGGGTTAGATACGCAGTATTTT. Its translation is CASRNAGLDTQYF. V and J are TRBV19 and TRBJ2-3; D may be TRBD2 (6 bases). V lost 6 bases and J 5 bases, leaving 12 bases between the germline ends. CDR1 LNHDA and CDR2 SQIVND come from the germline V gene (reference sequence). The CDR3 sequence is 13 residues long.

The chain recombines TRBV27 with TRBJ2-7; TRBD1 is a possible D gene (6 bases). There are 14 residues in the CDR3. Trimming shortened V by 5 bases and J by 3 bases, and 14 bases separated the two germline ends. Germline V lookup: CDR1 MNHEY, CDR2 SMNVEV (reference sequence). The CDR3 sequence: CASSPRDRNYEQYF. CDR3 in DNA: TGTGCCAGCAGTCCGAGAGACAGGAACTACGAGCAGTACTTC.

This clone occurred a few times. The CDR3 loop is CASSQEDRELTYGYTF. The CDR3 bases are TGCGCCAGCAGCCAAGAGGACAGGGAGCTGACCTATGGCTACACCTTC. V gene TRBV4-3 combines with J gene TRBJ1-2; 8 bases map to TRBD1. Trimming took 0 bases from V and 4 from J; bases not matched to a gene: 7. The CDR3 covers 16 residues. The germline V gene encodes CDR1 LGHNA and CDR2 YSLEER.

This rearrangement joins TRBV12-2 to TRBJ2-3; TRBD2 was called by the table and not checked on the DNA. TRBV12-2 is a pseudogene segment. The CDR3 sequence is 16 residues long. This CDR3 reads CASRHSNRGGTDTQYF. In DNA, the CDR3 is TGTGCAAGTCGCCACTCCAACCGGGGGGGCACAGATACGCAGTATTTT.

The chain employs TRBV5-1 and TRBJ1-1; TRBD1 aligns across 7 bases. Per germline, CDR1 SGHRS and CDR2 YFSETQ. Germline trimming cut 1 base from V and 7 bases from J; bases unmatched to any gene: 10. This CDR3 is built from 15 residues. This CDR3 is CASSLPIGGIGEAFF. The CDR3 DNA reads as TGCGCCAGCAGCTTGCCGATAGGGGGCATCGGTGAAGCTTTCTTT.

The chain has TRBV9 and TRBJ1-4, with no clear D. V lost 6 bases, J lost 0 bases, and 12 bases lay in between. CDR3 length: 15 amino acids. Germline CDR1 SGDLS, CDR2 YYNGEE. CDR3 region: CASTPRGATNEKLFF. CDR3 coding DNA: TGTGCCAGCACCCCCAGAGGAGCAACTAATGAAAAACTGTTTTTT.

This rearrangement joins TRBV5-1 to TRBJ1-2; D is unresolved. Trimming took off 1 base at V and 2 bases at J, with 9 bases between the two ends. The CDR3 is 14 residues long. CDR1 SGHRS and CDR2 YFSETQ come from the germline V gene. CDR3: CASSLRGTNYGYTF. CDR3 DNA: TGCGCCAGCAGCTTGCGGGGAACCAACTATGGCTACACCTTC.

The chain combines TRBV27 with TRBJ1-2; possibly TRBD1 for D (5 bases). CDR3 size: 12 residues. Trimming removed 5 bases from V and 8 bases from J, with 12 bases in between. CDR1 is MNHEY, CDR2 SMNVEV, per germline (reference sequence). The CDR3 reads CASSPGGGGYTF. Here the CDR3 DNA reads TGTGCCAGCAGTCCGGGGGGAGGGGGCTACACCTTC.

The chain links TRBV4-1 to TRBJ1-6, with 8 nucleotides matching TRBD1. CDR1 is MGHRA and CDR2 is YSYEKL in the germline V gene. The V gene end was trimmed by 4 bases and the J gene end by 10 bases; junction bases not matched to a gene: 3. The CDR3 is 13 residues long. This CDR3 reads CASSLDRDSPLHF. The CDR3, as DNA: TGCGCCAGCAGCCTGGACAGGGACTCACCCCTCCACTTT.

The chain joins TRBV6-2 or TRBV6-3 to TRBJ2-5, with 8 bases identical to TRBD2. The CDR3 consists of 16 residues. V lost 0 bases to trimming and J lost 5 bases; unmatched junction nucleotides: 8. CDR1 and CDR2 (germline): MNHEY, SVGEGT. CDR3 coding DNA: TGTGCCAGCAGTTACTCGGGAGGCCAGCGGGGGGAGACCCAGTACTTC. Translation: CASSYSGGQRGETQYF.

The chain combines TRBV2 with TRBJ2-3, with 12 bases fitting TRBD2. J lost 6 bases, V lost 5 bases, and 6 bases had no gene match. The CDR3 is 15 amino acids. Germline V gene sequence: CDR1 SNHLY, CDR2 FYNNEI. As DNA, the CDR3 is TGTGCCAGCAGTTCAACTAGCGGGGGGCGGGATACGCAGTATTTT. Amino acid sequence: CASSSTSGGRDTQYF.

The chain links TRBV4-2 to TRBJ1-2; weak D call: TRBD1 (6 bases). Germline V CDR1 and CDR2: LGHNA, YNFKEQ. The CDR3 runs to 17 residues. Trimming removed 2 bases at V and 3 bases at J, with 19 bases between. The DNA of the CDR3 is TGTGCCAGCAGCCAAAGACAATTGACGTCAGGGGACTATGGCTACACCTTC. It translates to CASSQRQLTSGDYGYTF.

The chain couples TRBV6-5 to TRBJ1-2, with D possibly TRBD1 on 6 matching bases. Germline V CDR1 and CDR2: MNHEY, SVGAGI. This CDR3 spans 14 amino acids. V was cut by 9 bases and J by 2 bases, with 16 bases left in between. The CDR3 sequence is CARGRTERNYGYTF. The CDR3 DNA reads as TGTGCCAGGGGACGGACAGAACGAAACTATGGCTACACCTTC.

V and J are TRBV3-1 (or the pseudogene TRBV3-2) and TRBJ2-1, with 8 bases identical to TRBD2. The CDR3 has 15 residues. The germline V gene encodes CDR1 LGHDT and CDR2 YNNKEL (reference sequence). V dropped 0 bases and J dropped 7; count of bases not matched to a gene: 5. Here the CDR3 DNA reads TGTGCCAGCAGCCAAGAACCGGGGGGGGGTAATGAGCAGTTCTTC. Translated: CASSQEPGGGNEQFF.